This TCR beta chain was sequenced for a study of T cells in localized non-small cell lung cancer. General study points: With higher T cell density in blood came longer overall survival. For the top 100 tumor clones, a median about 50 also appeared in adjacent lung.

The table came from immunoSEQ multiplex PCR; TCRdb's copy has only in-frame clones and leaves some out. The sample shows 1,300 or so clones, under 25% of them seen only once. On this clone itself: What it binds is unknown.

The length of the CDR3 is 13 residues. CDR1 is MNHGY and CDR2 is SAAAGT in the germline V gene. Trimming took off 0 bases at V and 8 bases at J, with 10 bases between the two ends. This clonotype was obtained from a female donor of 60 years or more with stage II squamous cell lung carcinoma. Specimen: lung tumor tissue, collected before any cancer treatment. V and J are TRBV6-8 and TRBJ1-2; D is uncertain. DNA of the CDR3: TGTGCCAGCAGTTACTCTGTCCTGAACGGCTACACCTTC. Its translation: CASSYSVLNGYTF.